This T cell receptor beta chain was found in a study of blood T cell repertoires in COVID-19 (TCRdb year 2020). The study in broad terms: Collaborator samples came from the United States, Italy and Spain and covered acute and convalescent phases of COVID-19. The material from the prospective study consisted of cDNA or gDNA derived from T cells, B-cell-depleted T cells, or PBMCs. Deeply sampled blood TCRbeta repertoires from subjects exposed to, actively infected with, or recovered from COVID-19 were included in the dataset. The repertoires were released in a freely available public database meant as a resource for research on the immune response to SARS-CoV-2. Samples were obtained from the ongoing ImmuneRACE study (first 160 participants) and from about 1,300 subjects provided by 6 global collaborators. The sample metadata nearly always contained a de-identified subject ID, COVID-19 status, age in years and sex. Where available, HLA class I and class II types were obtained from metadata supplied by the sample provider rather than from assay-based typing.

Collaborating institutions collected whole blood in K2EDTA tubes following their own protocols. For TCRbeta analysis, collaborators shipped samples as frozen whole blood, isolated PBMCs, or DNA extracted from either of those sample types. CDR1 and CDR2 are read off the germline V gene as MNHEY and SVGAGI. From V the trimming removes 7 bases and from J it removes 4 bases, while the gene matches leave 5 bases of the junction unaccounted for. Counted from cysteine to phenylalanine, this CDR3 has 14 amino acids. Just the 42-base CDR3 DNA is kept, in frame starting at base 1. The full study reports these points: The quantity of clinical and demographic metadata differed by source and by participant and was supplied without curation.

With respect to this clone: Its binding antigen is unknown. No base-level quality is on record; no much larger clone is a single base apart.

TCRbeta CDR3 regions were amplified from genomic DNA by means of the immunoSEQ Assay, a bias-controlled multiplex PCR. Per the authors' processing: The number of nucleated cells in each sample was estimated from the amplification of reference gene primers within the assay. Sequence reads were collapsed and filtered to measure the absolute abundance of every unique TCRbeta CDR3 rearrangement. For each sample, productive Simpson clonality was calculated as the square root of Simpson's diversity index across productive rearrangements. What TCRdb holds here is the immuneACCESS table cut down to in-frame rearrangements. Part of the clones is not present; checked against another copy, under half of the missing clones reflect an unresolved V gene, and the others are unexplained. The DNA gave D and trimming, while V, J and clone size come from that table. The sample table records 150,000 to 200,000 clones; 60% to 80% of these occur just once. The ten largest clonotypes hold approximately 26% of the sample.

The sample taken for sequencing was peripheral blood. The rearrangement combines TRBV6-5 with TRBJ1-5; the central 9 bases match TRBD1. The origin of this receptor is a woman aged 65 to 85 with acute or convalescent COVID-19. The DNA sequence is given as TGTGCCAGCACCCTAGGGACAGGGAATCAGCCCCAGCATTTT. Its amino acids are CASTLGTGNQPQHF.